This T cell receptor (beta chain) was identified during a study of T-cell reconstitution after alpha-beta-depleted transplantation in children. The study's findings and limits: Several hundred expanded graft clones reportedly gave rise to the alpha-beta T cells present about two months after transplant. Some patients' high day-60 TCRbeta diversity was traced to surviving recipient T cells and thymic progenitors. The main origin of T-cell counts and diversity one year after transplant was newly produced T cells.

Comments on this clonotype: Its antigen is not identified.

Trimming shortened V by 2 bases and J by 4 bases, and 14 bases separated the two germline ends. Germline CDR1 is LGHNA and CDR2 is YSLEER. This CDR3 has 16 amino acids. Using unique molecular identifiers, the investigators prepared the TCRbeta library. From the PCR reads, TCRdb called clonotypes with MiXCR, one entry per CDR3 protein. The sample has about 980,000 distinct CDR3 sequences, about 30% seen once. This chain connects TRBV4-3 to TRBJ2-2; D is perhaps TRBD1 (6 bases). The source material was PBMCs, mostly from graft donor cells, sampled 360 days after TCRalphabeta/CD19-depleted stem cell transplant. This TCR was sampled from a boy younger than two who had a stem cell transplant for SCID, so the T cells may come from the graft donor. CDR3 DNA: TGCGCCAGCAGCCAACCACAGGGATTAAGCACCGGGGAGCTGTTTTTT. Its protein product is CASSQPQGLSTGELFF.